Presented here are 20 T cell receptor beta chains from one specimen sequenced in a study of shared clonotypes between healthy human individuals. Libraries were prepared by immunoSEQ multiplex PCR; TCRdb keeps only in-frame clonotypes and omits some of them. The sample lists 950,000 to 1,300,000 clones; approximately 68% were seen once. Sample: memory CD4+ T cells sorted from blood. Subset denoted: CD45RA-negative fraction. These receptors were collected from a man in his late teens or twenties in good health.

V gene TRBV30 combines with J gene TRBJ1-2; no clear D gene. This CDR3 contains 13 residues. Germline CDR1 is GTSNPN and CDR2 is SVGIG (reference sequence). V was trimmed by 2 bases and J by 8 bases, leaving 15 bases between them. The CDR3 DNA sequence: TGTGCCTGGAGTCCCGACACCGCACGAGGCTACACCTTC. Protein product: CAWSPDTARGYTF.

The V and J genes are TRBV9 and TRBJ1-1; unclear D gene. V was clipped by 1 base and J by 3 bases, with 10 bases between them. Germline assignment: CDR1 SGDLS and CDR2 YYNGEE. The CDR3 is 14 residues long. The CDR3 DNA follows: TGTGCCAGCAGCGTACAAGCTCGCGACACTGAAGCTTTCTTT. Protein product: CASSVQARDTEAFF.

The CDR3 region has the DNA TGTGCCAGCAGCCGGACTAGCGGGGGGGTCAGTGAGCAGTTCTTC. Translation gives CASSRTSGGVSEQFF. The chain links TRBV2 to TRBJ2-1, with TRBD2 matching over 15 bases. This CDR3 contains 15 residues. V gave up 6 bases and J gave up 9 bases; unmatched junction bases: 6. CDR1 SNHLY and CDR2 FYNNEI come from the germline V gene.

This chain connects TRBV25-1 to TRBJ2-1; 8 bases match TRBD1. The ends lost 6 bases at V and 7 bases at J; junction bases unmatched: 8. This CDR3 is 14 amino acids long. Per germline, CDR1 MGHDK and CDR2 SYGVNS. CDR3 region: CASRGQGAVNEQFF. Here the CDR3 DNA reads TGTGCCAGCAGAGGTCAGGGGGCAGTTAATGAGCAGTTCTTC.

V and J are TRBV30 and TRBJ1-3, with D uncertain. The CDR3 is made up of 12 amino acids. Between the trimmed V and J ends, which lost 4 bases and 8 bases, there was a span of 12 bases. Germline-derived CDR1 and CDR2 are GTSNPN and SVGIG (reference sequence). CDR3 protein: CAWTPTQYTIYF. CDR3 DNA sequence: TGTGCCTGGACGCCGACCCAATACACCATATATTTT. The entire variable domain, with the rest obtained from reference TRBV30 and TRBJ1-3, is as follows: SQTIHQWPATLVQPVGSPLSLECTVEGTSNPNLYWYRQAAGRGLQLLFYSVGIGQISSEVPQNLSASRPQDRQFILSSKKLLLSDSGFYLCAWTPTQYTIYFGEGSWLTVV.

The chain links TRBV5-6 to TRBJ2-7; 8 bases fit TRBD2. Germline CDR1 is SGHDT and CDR2 is YYEEEE. Trimming cost V 4 bases and J 3 bases; bases outside gene matches: 9. The CDR3 covers 15 residues. This CDR3 reads CASSPLPGTSYEQYF. The DNA for the CDR3 is TGTGCCAGCAGCCCGCTCCCCGGGACTAGCTACGAGCAGTACTTC.

This chain links TRBV19 with TRBJ1-1, with D hard to call. The CDR3 has 13 amino acids. Between the trimmed V and J ends, which lost 3 bases and 7 bases, there was a span of 12 bases. The germline V gene has CDR1 LNHDA and CDR2 SQIVND (reference sequence). CDR3 bases: TGTGCCAGTAGTATGGTTGGTTGGGGTGAAGCTTTCTTT. Translating it yields CASSMVGWGEAFF.

This clone was seen more than once but under ten times. This chain uses TRBV10-3 with TRBJ2-7; D call uncertain. There are 15 residues in the CDR3. Trimming left V 0 bases short and J 6 bases short, with 15 bases between. From germline, CDR1 is ENHRY and CDR2 SYGVKD. The DNA of the CDR3 is TGTGCCATCAGTGAGTCGGTTAGCCAGTGGGGCGAGCAGTACTTC. As protein: CAISESVSQWGEQYF.

This CDR3 reads CASSQDRARSPLHF. CDR3 nucleotide sequence: TGTGCCAGCAGTCAAGACAGGGCCCGTTCACCCCTCCACTTT. V and J are TRBV2 and TRBJ1-6; 7 bases align to TRBD1. Germline V gives CDR1 SNHLY, CDR2 FYNNEI. V shed 5 bases and J 9 bases; nucleotides not matched to a gene: 7. This CDR3 contains 14 residues.

This clone appeared many times. The J gene is TRBJ2-3, the V gene TRBV7-8; D possibly corresponds to TRBD2 (5 bases). Germline V lookup: CDR1 SGHVS, CDR2 FQNEAQ. V lost 7 bases to trimming and J lost 1 base, with 15 bases between them. The CDR3 covers 15 residues. In nucleotides, the CDR3 is TGTGCCAGCATGCCCAGCGGCTTTCGCACAGATACGCAGTATTTT. Translating it yields CASMPSGFRTDTQYF.

The rearrangement uses TRBV4-1 and TRBJ2-3, with 8 bases matching TRBD1. CDR3 length equals 17 residues. Trimming took 2 bases from V and 4 from J; bases not matched to a gene: 11. From germline, CDR1 is MGHRA and CDR2 YSYEKL. This CDR3 reads CASSQYQTGVTADTQYF. Here the CDR3 DNA reads TGCGCCAGCAGCCAATACCAGACAGGGGTTACTGCAGATACGCAGTATTTT.

In this sample, this clone turned up a few times. The rearrangement uses TRBV5-1 and TRBJ2-1; D not certain. The V and J ends lost 0 bases and 9 bases respectively, with 13 bases between them. Germline-derived CDR1 and CDR2 are SGHRS and YFSETQ. This CDR3 spans 14 amino acids. The DNA for the CDR3 is TGCGCCAGCAGCTTGGGGGGTAGCAGGATTGAGCAGTTCTTC. Translation gives CASSLGGSRIEQFF. Supplemented by reference TRBV5-1 and TRBJ2-1, the full variable domain reads KAGVTQTPRYLIKTRGQQVTLSCSPISGHRSVSWYQQTPGQGLQFLFEYFSETQRNKGNFPGRFSGRQFSNSRSEMNVSTLELGDSALYLCASSLGGSRIEQFFGPGTRLTVL.

The J gene is TRBJ1-5, the V gene TRBV6-6; the match to TRBD1 covers 7 bases. The CDR3 has 15 residues. V gave up 7 bases and J gave up 3 bases; unmatched junction bases: 9. Germline V gives CDR1 MNHNY, CDR2 SVGAGI (reference sequence). CDR3 protein: CASTSTGPANQPQHF. CDR3 bases: TGTGCCAGCACCTCGACAGGGCCTGCCAATCAGCCCCAGCATTTT.

This clone was counted a few times. V usage is TRBV6-1 and J usage is TRBJ2-1; 8 positions agree with TRBD2. The V and J ends lost 10 bases and 9 bases, in that order; junction bases with no gene match: 8. Germline V gives CDR1 MNHNS, CDR2 SASEGT. This CDR3 comprises 12 residues. CDR3: CATFSGKGEQFF. The CDR3 DNA is TGTGCCACCTTTAGCGGGAAAGGTGAGCAGTTCTTC.

V is TRBV30 and J is TRBJ2-3; D gene uncertain. V lost 1 base, J lost 3 bases, and 8 bases lay in between. This CDR3 spans 13 amino acids. CDR1 and CDR2 (germline): GTSNPN, SVGIG (reference sequence). CDR3 nucleotide sequence: TGTGCCTGGAGTGCACCATGGACAGATACGCAGTATTTT. Protein sequence: CAWSAPWTDTQYF.

On this clone itself: At the DNA level, this CDR3 is encoded by other sequences in the same sample as well. The chain employs TRBV18 and TRBJ1-2; 7 bases are a match to TRBD1. From germline, CDR1 is KGHSH and CDR2 LQKENI. The CDR3 has 12 amino acids. V shed 4 bases and J 8 bases; nucleotides not matched to a gene: 4. The CDR3 reads CASSRDRDGYTF. For the CDR3, the DNA is TGTGCCAGCTCACGTGACAGGGACGGCTACACCTTC.

The gene calls are TRBV19 and TRBJ1-2; D gene ambiguous. This CDR3 spans 13 amino acids. The germline V and J ends were trimmed by 7 bases and 0 bases, with 9 bases remaining between them. Germline-derived CDR1 and CDR2 are LNHDA and SQIVND (reference sequence). CDR3 amino acids: CASTRRTNYGYTF. The CDR3 coding sequence is TGTGCCAGTACGCGACGGACTAACTATGGCTACACCTTC.

This clone was seen a few times. The rearrangement links TRBV10-3 to TRBJ2-5, with D maybe TRBD1 (5 bases). Looked up from germline, CDR1 is ENHRY and CDR2 is SYGVKD. The CDR3 extends over 14 amino acids. V lost 0 bases and J 1 base, leaving 6 bases between the germline ends. The CDR3 spells CAISESDSQETQYF. CDR3 coding DNA: TGTGCCATCAGTGAGTCAGACAGCCAAGAGACCCAGTACTTC.

V and J are TRBV28 and TRBJ1-4, with 9 nucleotides matching TRBD1. The trim removed 5 bases at V and 10 bases at J, leaving 11 bases unmatched. The CDR3 is made up of 15 amino acids. From germline, CDR1 is MDHEN and CDR2 SYDVKM. CDR3 residues: CASSAPGTGTGKLFF. In DNA form, the CDR3 reads TGTGCCAGCAGTGCCCCAGGGACAGGGACGGGAAAACTGTTTTTT.

The V gene is TRBV7-2, the J gene TRBJ2-3, with a possible D match to TRBD2 (6 bases). CDR1 is SGHTA and CDR2 is FQGNSA in the germline V gene. V lost 0 bases and J lost 6, with 16 bases in between. This CDR3 has 16 amino acids. CDR3 in DNA: TGTGCCAGCAGCTTAGCACTAGCTGCAGCCCAGGATACGCAGTATTTT. Residues: CASSLALAAAQDTQYF.